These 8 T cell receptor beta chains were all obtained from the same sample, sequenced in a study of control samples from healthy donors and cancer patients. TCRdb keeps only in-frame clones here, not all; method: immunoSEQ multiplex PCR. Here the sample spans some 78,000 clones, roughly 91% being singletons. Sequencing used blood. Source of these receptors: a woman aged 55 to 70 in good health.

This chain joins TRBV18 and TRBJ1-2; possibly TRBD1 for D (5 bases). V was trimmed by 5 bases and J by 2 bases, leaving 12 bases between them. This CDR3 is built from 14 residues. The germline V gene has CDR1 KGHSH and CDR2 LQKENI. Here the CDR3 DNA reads TGTGCCAGCTCATTGGGACCGACAAACTATGGCTACACCTTC. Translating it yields CASSLGPTNYGYTF.

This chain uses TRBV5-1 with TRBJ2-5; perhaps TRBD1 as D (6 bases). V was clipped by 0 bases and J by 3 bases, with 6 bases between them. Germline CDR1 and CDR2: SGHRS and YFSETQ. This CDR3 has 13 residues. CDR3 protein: CASSLEGEETQYF. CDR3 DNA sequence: TGCGCCAGCAGCTTGGAGGGGGAAGAGACCCAGTACTTC.

CDR3 coding DNA: TGTGCCAGCAGCCAATACAGCGGAGGGAACACTGAAGCTTTCTTT. Amino acid sequence: CASSQYSGGNTEAFF. The chain links TRBV3-1 (or the pseudogene TRBV3-2) to TRBJ1-1; D uncertain. Trimming stripped 2 bases from V and 1 base from J, with 11 bases between. Germline V gene sequence: CDR1 LGHDT, CDR2 YNNKEL (reference sequence). This CDR3 spans 15 amino acids.

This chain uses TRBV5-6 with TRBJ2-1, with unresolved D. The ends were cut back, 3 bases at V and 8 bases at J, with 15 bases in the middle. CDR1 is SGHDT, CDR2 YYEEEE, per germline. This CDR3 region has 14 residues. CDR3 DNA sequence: TGTGCCAGCAGCTGGCTTGAAAGTGGAGATGAGCAGTTCTTC. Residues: CASSWLESGDEQFF.

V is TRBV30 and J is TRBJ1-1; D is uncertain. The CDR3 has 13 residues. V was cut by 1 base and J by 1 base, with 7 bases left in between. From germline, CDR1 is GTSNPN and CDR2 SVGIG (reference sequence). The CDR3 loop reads CAWSGLTNTEAFF. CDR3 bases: TGTGCCTGGAGTGGACTGACGAACACTGAAGCTTTCTTT.

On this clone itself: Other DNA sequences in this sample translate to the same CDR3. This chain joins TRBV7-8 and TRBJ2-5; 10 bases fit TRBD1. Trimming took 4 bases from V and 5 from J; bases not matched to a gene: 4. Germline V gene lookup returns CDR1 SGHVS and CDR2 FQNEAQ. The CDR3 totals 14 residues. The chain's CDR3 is CASSWGQGMETQYF. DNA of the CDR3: TGTGCCAGCAGCTGGGGACAGGGGATGGAGACCCAGTACTTC.

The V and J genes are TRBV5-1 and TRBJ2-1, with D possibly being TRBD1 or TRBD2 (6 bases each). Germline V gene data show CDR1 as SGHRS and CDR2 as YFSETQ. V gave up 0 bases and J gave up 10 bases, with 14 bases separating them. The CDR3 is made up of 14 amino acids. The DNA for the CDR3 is TGCGCCAGCAGCTTGGCACCGGGGGCTAGGGAGCAGTTCTTC. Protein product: CASSLAPGAREQFF.

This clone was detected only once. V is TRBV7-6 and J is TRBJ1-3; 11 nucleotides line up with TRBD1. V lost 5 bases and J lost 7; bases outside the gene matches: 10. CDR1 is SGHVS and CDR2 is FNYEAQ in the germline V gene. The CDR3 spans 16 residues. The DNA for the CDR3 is TGTGCCAGCAGCCTTGGACAGGGGGCCACCCGGAACACCATATATTTT. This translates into CASSLGQGATRNTIYF.